This TCR beta chain was recovered during a study of vaccination and CD4 T cells after COVID-19. Study in general: The convalescents, six males and four females, included two who were Hispanic. Stimulation of the cells used overlapping spike peptide pools from SARS-CoV-2 and from the common cold coronaviruses HCoV-NL63, HCoV-OC43 and HCoV-229E.

Treatment reported: approximately 9-day PBMC culture with coronavirus spike peptide pools or control peptides (ViraFEST assay). With about ten days of culture completed, CD4+ T cells were isolated by negative selection. Oncomine TCR Beta short-read sequencing was applied to DNA from cultured CD4+ T cells. A single record per CDR3 protein comes from TCRdb applying MiXCR to the PCR reads. The sample includes 12,000 or so distinct CDR3 sequences, approximately 50% seen only once; the top ten take roughly 18%. Study-wide points: Median counts of SARS-CoV-2-reactive clonotypes increased from approximately 21 to 40; this difference was not significant.

A note on this clonotype: Its antigen is as yet unknown.

The germline V gene has CDR1 SNHLY and CDR2 FYNNEI. The J segment lost 4 bases and the V segment lost 7 bases, leaving 7 bases of the junction unmatched. The CDR3 spans 14 residues. This TCR was sampled from a human donor who had recovered from COVID-19. The specimen sequenced was CD4+ T cells from blood, cultured in vitro. The V and J genes are TRBV2 and TRBJ1-5; 7 bases align to TRBD1. CDR3 loop: CASTAQDRNQPQHF. The CDR3, as DNA: TGTGCCAGCACTGCCCAGGACAGGAATCAGCCCCAGCATTTT.